Following are 12 T cell receptor beta chains from one sample sequenced in a study of cytomegalovirus exposure and HLA in healthy donors. This PCR relied on a set of 60 Vbeta primers and 13 Jbeta primers. The assay was immunoSEQ multiplex PCR, and TCRdb's table has in-frame clones only and misses some. The sample lists approximately 24,000 clones, approximately 70% occurring once. The sample was PBMCs. The source is a woman aged 45-60 years in good health and CMV-seronegative.

This clone was observed a single time. V gene TRBV5-1 combines with J gene TRBJ2-7, with D tentatively TRBD1 (6 bases). The CDR3 length is 14 residues. Deletions cut 0 bases from V and 7 bases from J, with 14 bases between. CDR1 and CDR2 from the germline V gene are SGHRS and YFSETQ. The CDR3 sequence is CASSLGSGEGEQYF. In DNA form, the CDR3 reads TGCGCCAGCAGCTTGGGATCAGGGGAAGGGGAGCAGTACTTC.

This clone was seen a few times. This chain links TRBV5-6 with TRBJ2-7, with TRBD1 identical over 9 bases. V was pared by 2 bases and J by 4 bases, with 7 bases of the junction left unmatched. Germline V gene lookup returns CDR1 SGHDT and CDR2 YYEEEE. The CDR3 runs to 15 residues. Written as DNA, the CDR3 is TGTGCCAGCAGCTTTGCAGAGGACAGGGGTTACGAGCAGTACTTC. It encodes CASSFAEDRGYEQYF.

The rearrangement links TRBV11-2 to TRBJ1-1; 8 bases fit TRBD1. The junction had 11 bases not matched to a gene; V was cut back by 5 bases and J by 6 bases. In germline, CDR1 is SGHAT, CDR2 FQNNGV. CDR3 length equals 15 residues. CDR3 in DNA: TGTGCCAGCAGCATACTACAGGGGGGAGGCTCTGAAGCTTTCTTT. The encoded protein is CASSILQGGGSEAFF.

V is TRBV5-4 and J is TRBJ1-2, with a weak D call TRBD1 (5 bases). V was shortened by 2 bases and J by 2 bases, with 10 bases between the two germline ends. Germline CDR1 SGHNT, CDR2 YYREEE (reference sequence). CDR3 length equals 14 residues. The CDR3 loop reads CASSFGRVNYGYTF. The CDR3 DNA reads TGTGCCAGCAGCTTCGGCAGGGTGAACTATGGCTACACCTTC. Combining the CDR3 with reference TRBV5-4 and TRBJ1-2 gives the whole variable domain ETGVTQSPTHLIKTRGQQVTLRCSSQSGHNTVSWYQQALGQGPQFIFQYYREEENGRGNFPPRFSGLQFPNYSSELNVNALELDDSALYLCASSFGRVNYGYTFGSGTRLTVV.

The rearrangement joins TRBV28 to TRBJ1-5; 9 bases agree with TRBD1. The V and J ends lost 4 bases and 1 base, in that order; junction bases with no gene match: 2. Germline CDR1 reads MDHEN; CDR2 reads SYDVKM. The CDR3 runs 15 residues. The DNA of the CDR3 is TGTGCCAGCAGTTATACAGGGGGCAGCAATCAGCCCCAGCATTTT. Translation gives CASSYTGGSNQPQHF.

On this clone: Relative to the germline gene, one junction end is altered; a read error may explain this. The chain uses TRBV7-7 and TRBJ2-2, with 8 bases aligning to TRBD1. The CDR3 length is 16 residues. From germline, CDR1 is SSHAT and CDR2 FNYEAQ (reference sequence). Here the CDR3 DNA reads TGTGCTAGCAGCTTAGAAGACAGGGGCAAAACCGGGGAGCTGTTTTTT. It encodes CASSLEDRGKTGELFF.

The V call is TRBV7-9, the J call TRBJ1-3, with 7 bases lining up with TRBD1. Germline V gives CDR1 SEHNR, CDR2 FQNEAQ (reference sequence). The length of the CDR3 is 13 residues. Unmatched junction bases numbered 7, after V lost 6 bases and J lost 8 bases. The CDR3 sequence: CASSLQGIDTIYF. Written as DNA, the CDR3 is TGTGCCAGCAGTTTACAGGGGATAGACACCATATATTTT.

The J gene is TRBJ2-5, the V gene TRBV29-1; 7 bases align to TRBD1. From germline, CDR1 is SQVTM and CDR2 ANQGSEA. With V trimmed by 4 bases and J by 5 bases, 7 bases remained unmatched. The CDR3 totals 13 residues. The CDR3 nucleotides read TGCAGCGTTGGAATTACAGGGGCTGAGACCCAGTACTTC. Its protein product is CSVGITGAETQYF.

The V gene is TRBV7-8, the J gene TRBJ2-3; 9 nucleotides agree with TRBD1. Germline V gives CDR1 SGHVS, CDR2 FQNEAQ. With V trimmed by 5 bases and J by 3 bases, 6 bases remained unmatched. CDR3 length: 15 residues. DNA of the CDR3: TGTGCCAGCAGCGGGGGGGGACAGGGAACAGATACGCAGTATTTT. Translation gives CASSGGGQGTDTQYF.

V and J are TRBV5-6 and TRBJ2-7; 11 bases match TRBD2. The V and J ends lost 2 bases and 4 bases, in that order; junction bases with no gene match: 8. Germline-derived CDR1 and CDR2 are SGHDT and YYEEEE. This CDR3 comprises 16 residues. The CDR3 sequence is CASSLGPGLAVYEQYF. The DNA for the CDR3 is TGTGCCAGCAGCTTAGGACCGGGACTAGCGGTGTACGAGCAGTACTTC.

The V call is TRBV25-1, the J call TRBJ1-2, with 10 bases fitting TRBD1. The CDR3 spans 15 residues. V shed 4 bases, J shed 3 bases, and the junction held 5 bases outside the gene matches. CDR1 MGHDK and CDR2 SYGVNS come from the germline V gene. DNA of the CDR3: TGTGCCAGCAGTGCCGACAGGGGGCGATACTATGGCTACACCTTC. Protein: CASSADRGRYYGYTF.

The J gene is TRBJ1-5, the V gene TRBV2; a possible D gene is TRBD1 (6 bases). The germline V and J ends were trimmed by 5 bases and 0 bases, with 11 bases remaining between them. The CDR3 consists of 15 residues. Germline CDR1 is SNHLY and CDR2 is FYNNEI. The CDR3 loop reads CASSNQGRSNQPQHF. DNA for the CDR3: TGTGCCAGCAGTAATCAGGGGCGTAGCAATCAGCCCCAGCATTTT.